The sequence of this TCR beta chain was determined in a study of cytomegalovirus exposure and HLA in healthy donors. Turning to the study itself: Some 77 million unique TCRs from HLA-typed donors were held in an early release of data. Study-wide findings and caveats: Highly shared sequence variants in one cluster were likely a sequencing artifact. Later analysis suggested links between common viral pathogens and several top significant clusters. A later analysis linked a missense variant in DCLRE1C to the trimming of TCR beta V and J genes.

In the PCR, 60 Vbeta and 13 Jbeta primers were used. Produced via immunoSEQ multiplex PCR; TCRdb's table is partial and in-frame only. The sample consists of roughly 80,000 clones, around two thirds of them appearing once. Points on this clone: Its antigen is not known.

The TCR comes from a woman between 50 and 59 years old in good health and CMV-seropositive. Sequencing input: PBMCs.

The CDR3 region is CASSPRTDTGELFF. The CDR3 region has the DNA TGTGCCAGCAGCCCCCGGACAGACACCGGGGAGCTGTTTTTT. The V call is TRBV7-2, the J call TRBJ2-2, with D possibly being TRBD1 (6 bases). V was trimmed by 5 bases and J by 3 bases, leaving 10 bases between them. The CDR3 covers 14 residues. Germline V gives CDR1 SGHTA, CDR2 FQGNSA.